This T cell receptor beta chain emerged from a study of identical twins. Study conclusions and caveats: There was an excess of low generation probability in the out-of-frame alpha sequences that twins shared.

Only healthy Caucasians were included as donors. This clonotype appeared a few times. Its specificity is unknown. A single record per CDR3 protein comes from TCRdb applying MiXCR to the 5' RACE reads. Among roughly 1,500,000 distinct CDR3 sequences listed, around a third were seen once. CDR3 length: 13 amino acids. V was shortened by 4 bases and J by 3 bases, with 9 bases between the two germline ends. Germline CDR1 SGHDN, CDR2 FVKESK. This TCR derives from a newborn girl in good health. This chain connects TRBV14 to TRBJ1-2, with no clear D. Specimen: cord blood. The CDR3 loop is CASSRGVDYGYTF. DNA for the CDR3: TGTGCCAGCAGCCGTGGGGTGGACTATGGCTACACCTTC.